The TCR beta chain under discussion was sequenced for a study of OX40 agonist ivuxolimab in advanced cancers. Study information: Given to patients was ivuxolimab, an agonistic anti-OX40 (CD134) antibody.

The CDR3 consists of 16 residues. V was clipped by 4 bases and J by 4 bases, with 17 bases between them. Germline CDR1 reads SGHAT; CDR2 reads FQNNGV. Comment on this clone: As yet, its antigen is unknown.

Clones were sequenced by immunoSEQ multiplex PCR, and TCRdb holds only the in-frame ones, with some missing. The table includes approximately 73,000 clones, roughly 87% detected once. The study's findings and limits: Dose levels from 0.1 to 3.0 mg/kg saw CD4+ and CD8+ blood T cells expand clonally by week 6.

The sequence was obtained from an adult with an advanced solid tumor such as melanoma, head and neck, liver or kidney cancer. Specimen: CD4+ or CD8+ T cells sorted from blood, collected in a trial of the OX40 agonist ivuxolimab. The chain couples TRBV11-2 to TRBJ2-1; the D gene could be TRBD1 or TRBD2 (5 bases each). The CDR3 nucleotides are TGTGCCAGCAGCTCAACCGGGACCGCGTTTTACAATGAGCAGTTCTTC. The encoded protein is CASSSTGTAFYNEQFF. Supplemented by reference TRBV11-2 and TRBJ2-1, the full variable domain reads EAGVAQSPRYKIIEKRQSVAFWCNPISGHATLYWYQQILGQGPKLLIQFQNNGVVDDSQLPKDRFSAERLKGVDSTLKIQPAKLEDSAVYLCASSSTGTAFYNEQFFGPGTRLTVL.